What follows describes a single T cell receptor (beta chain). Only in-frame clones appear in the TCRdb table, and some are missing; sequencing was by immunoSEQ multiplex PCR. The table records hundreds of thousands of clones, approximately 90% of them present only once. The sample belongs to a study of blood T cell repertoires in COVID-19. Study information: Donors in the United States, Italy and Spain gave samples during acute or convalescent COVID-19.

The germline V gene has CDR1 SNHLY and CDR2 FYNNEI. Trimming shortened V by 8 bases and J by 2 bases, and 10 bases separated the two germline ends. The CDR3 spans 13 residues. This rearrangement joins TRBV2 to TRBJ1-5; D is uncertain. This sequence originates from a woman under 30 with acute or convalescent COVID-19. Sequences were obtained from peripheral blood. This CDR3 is CASLGQRNQPQHF. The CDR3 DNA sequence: TGTGCCAGCCTTGGGCAGCGCAATCAGCCCCAGCATTTT.